The 24 T cell receptor beta chains given below trace back to one sample, sequenced in a study of T cell changes during pregnancy in multiple sclerosis. Some clones are missing from TCRdb's copy, which holds only in-frame ones; the method was immunoSEQ multiplex PCR. In the table there are roughly 20,000 clones, approximately 90% of which are singletons. Material: CD4+ T cells from peripheral blood mononuclear cells, obtained in the third trimester of pregnancy. Receptors were obtained from a female donor with multiple sclerosis, enrolled in a pregnancy study.

Remarks on this clone: At one of its ends the junction is not consistent with the germline gene, which may arise from a read error. V usage is TRBV5-1 and J usage is TRBJ1-2; a weak D match, TRBD1 (6 bases). Germline CDR1 and CDR2: SGHRS and YFSETQ. The CDR3 is 14 amino acids. The DNA for the CDR3 is TGCGCCAGCAGCAAAGGGACAAAAAGTGGGGATGATAACTTC. It is translated as CASSKGTKSGDDNF. The full variable domain, its missing parts supplied by reference TRBV5-1 and TRBJ1-2, is KAGVTQTPRYLIKTRGQQVTLSCSPISGHRSVSWYQQTPGQGLQFLFEYFSETQRNKGNFPGRFSGRQFSNSRSEMNVSTLELGDSALYLCASSKGTKSGDDNFGSGTRLTVV.

The CDR3 loop is CASSARTGGTGGYTF. The DNA of the CDR3 is TGTGCCAGCAGCGCCAGGACAGGGGGAACGGGTGGCTACACCTTC. The chain uses TRBV9 and TRBJ1-2; 10 nucleotides line up with TRBD1. Germline CDR1 reads SGDLS; CDR2 reads YYNGEE. The junction had 9 bases not matched to a gene; V was cut back by 3 bases and J by 7 bases. The CDR3 length is 15 residues.

The chain couples TRBV6-1 to TRBJ1-5; D is possibly TRBD1 (6 bases). The CDR3 extends over 14 amino acids. V was clipped by 6 bases and J by 4 bases, with 13 bases between them. Per germline, CDR1 MNHNS and CDR2 SASEGT. In DNA form, the CDR3 reads TGTGCCAGCAGCCAAGACAGGTCGAATCAGCCCCAGCATTTT. This gives the protein CASSQDRSNQPQHF.

The rearrangement uses TRBV2 and TRBJ2-6; D possibly corresponds to TRBD2 (5 bases). Germline lookup yields CDR1 SNHLY and CDR2 FYNNEI. The CDR3 has 15 amino acids. V lost 5 bases to trimming and J lost 2 bases, with 10 bases between them. CDR3: CASSPRGTGANVLTF. For the CDR3, the DNA is TGTGCCAGCAGTCCTCGAGGGACTGGGGCCAACGTCCTGACTTTC.

This chain links TRBV4-2 with TRBJ1-4; 9 nucleotides line up with TRBD1. Losses at the gene ends were 2 bases for V and 8 bases for J; bases not matched to a gene: 6. The CDR3 spans 15 residues. Germline loops: CDR1 LGHNA, CDR2 YNFKEQ. In nucleotides, the CDR3 is TGTGCCAGCAGCCAAACCGGGACAGGGAACGAAAAACTGTTTTTT. Its translation: CASSQTGTGNEKLFF.

The V gene is TRBV28, the J gene TRBJ2-7; weak D call: TRBD1 (5 bases). This CDR3 spans 15 amino acids. The V gene lost 5 bases and the J gene lost 1 base, with 15 bases spanning the gap. Germline CDR1 MDHEN, CDR2 SYDVKM. The CDR3 region has the DNA TGTGCCAGCAGTACCTACAGGTCACGGTCCTACGAGCAGTACTTC. Translated: CASSTYRSRSYEQYF.

The chain joins TRBV19 to TRBJ1-4; D unclear. The CDR3 sequence is 14 residues long. The V end lost 7 bases, the J end lost 4 bases, and 13 bases lay between the germline ends. CDR1 and CDR2 (germline): LNHDA, SQIVND (reference sequence). The CDR3 region has the DNA TGTGCCAGTAAGTCTGGCAGGCTTAATGAAAAACTGTTTTTT. It codes for CASKSGRLNEKLFF.

The J gene is TRBJ1-2, the V gene TRBV18, with TRBD1 identical over 8 bases. CDR1 and CDR2 from the germline V gene are KGHSH and LQKENI. The CDR3 totals 13 residues. The V segment lost 4 bases and the J segment 8 bases; nucleotides outside the gene matches: 6. The CDR3 reads CASSLTTGEGYTF. The CDR3 DNA sequence: TGTGCCAGCTCACTAACGACAGGGGAGGGCTACACCTTC.

This chain links TRBV9 with TRBJ2-2, with D possibly TRBD2 on 7 matching bases. The germline CDR1 and CDR2 sequences are SGDLS and YYNGEE. V lost 1 base and J 1 base, leaving 8 bases between the germline ends. This CDR3 is 15 amino acids long. The chain's CDR3 is CASSVRGGNTGELFF. The CDR3 DNA reads as TGTGCCAGCAGCGTAAGGGGGGGGAACACCGGGGAGCTGTTTTTT.

The V gene is TRBV18, the J gene TRBJ2-5, with TRBD2 matching over 8 bases. Germline V gives CDR1 KGHSH, CDR2 LQKENI. Trimming removed 3 bases from V and 4 bases from J; junction bases left unmatched: 4. The CDR3 spans 14 residues. The CDR3 bases are TGTGCCAGCTCACCGCGGGGGGCGGGAGAGACCCAGTACTTC. This encodes CASSPRGAGETQYF.

The chain links TRBV9 to TRBJ1-2, with D perhaps matching TRBD1 (6 bases). The CDR3 is 17 amino acids. Trimming took 4 bases from V and 2 from J, leaving 21 bases between them. Germline values: CDR1 SGDLS, CDR2 YYNGEE. CDR3 sequence (DNA): TGTGCCAGCAGCCCTAGGGGGGGGCATGGAGCGAACTATGGCTACACCTTC. Its translation: CASSPRGGHGANYGYTF.

V and J are TRBV18 and TRBJ2-7; tentative D call: TRBD1 (5 bases). V lost 1 base to trimming and J lost 5 bases, with 21 bases between them. This CDR3 contains 17 residues. Looked up from germline, CDR1 is KGHSH and CDR2 is LQKENI. The CDR3: CASSPQAVGVGVHEQYF. The CDR3 nucleotides read TGTGCCAGCTCACCACAGGCTGTTGGGGTAGGGGTCCACGAGCAGTACTTC.

The genes are TRBV2 and TRBJ1-4; TRBD1 agrees at 7 bases. The length of the CDR3 is 17 residues. CDR1 is SNHLY and CDR2 is FYNNEI in the germline V gene. V gave up 4 bases and J gave up 1 base; unmatched junction bases: 9. CDR3 sequence: CASSALGTARTNEKLFF. CDR3 coding DNA: TGTGCCAGCAGTGCTTTAGGGACAGCACGAACTAATGAAAAACTGTTTTTT.

The V and J genes are TRBV15 and TRBJ1-1; D call uncertain. Trimming removed 4 bases from V and 5 bases from J, with 8 bases in between. The length of the CDR3 is 12 residues. The germline V gene has CDR1 LNHNV and CDR2 YYDKDF (reference sequence). Here the CDR3 DNA reads TGTGCCACCAGCACAACCGCGACTGAAGCTTTCTTT. Translated, it gives CATSTTATEAFF.

The rearrangement joins TRBV19 to TRBJ2-5; D might be TRBD1 (6 bases). V lost 0 bases and J 6 bases, leaving 20 bases between the germline ends. CDR1 is LNHDA and CDR2 is SQIVND in the germline V gene (reference sequence). CDR3 length: 17 amino acids. The CDR3 loop reads CASSIEHTLQGRKTQYF. DNA for the CDR3: TGTGCCAGTAGTATAGAACACACCCTCCAGGGGAGAAAGACCCAGTACTTC.

V gene TRBV11-2 combines with J gene TRBJ1-1; TRBD1 aligns across 8 bases. Germline CDR1 SGHAT, CDR2 FQNNGV. The CDR3 consists of 15 residues. V lost 7 bases to trimming and J lost 3 bases; unmatched junction nucleotides: 10. DNA for the CDR3: TGTGCCAGCACCCCTGGACAGGGAAGGGACACTGAAGCTTTCTTT. Encoded protein: CASTPGQGRDTEAFF.

This sequence joins TRBV5-6 and TRBJ1-2; D gene ambiguous. CDR3 length: 16 amino acids. Looked up from germline, CDR1 is SGHDT and CDR2 is YYEEEE. V gave up 4 bases and J gave up 0 bases, with 16 bases separating them. CDR3: CASSPDRQIANYGYTF. The CDR3 coding sequence is TGTGCCAGCAGCCCTGATCGTCAGATCGCTAACTATGGCTACACCTTC.

The CDR3 region is CAWGGALTGINSPLHF. The CDR3 region has the DNA TGTGCCTGGGGTGGGGCCCTAACAGGGATTAATTCACCCCTCCACTTT. The J gene is TRBJ1-6, the V gene TRBV30; TRBD1 might be the D (6 bases). Deletions cut 5 bases from V and 6 bases from J, with 20 bases between. From germline, CDR1 is GTSNPN and CDR2 SVGIG (reference sequence). This CDR3 has 16 residues.

The chain recombines TRBV13 with TRBJ1-2, with 7 nucleotides matching TRBD1. Germline V gives CDR1 PRHDT, CDR2 FYEKMQ (reference sequence). The CDR3 extends over 14 amino acids. The trim removed 1 base at V and 8 bases at J, leaving 7 bases unmatched. The CDR3 spells CASSLAQQGTGYTF. The DNA for the CDR3 is TGTGCCAGCAGCTTAGCCCAACAGGGGACGGGCTACACCTTC.

The rearrangement joins TRBV5-1 to TRBJ1-2; 11 nucleotides line up with TRBD1. CDR3 size: 17 residues. From germline, CDR1 is SGHRS and CDR2 YFSETQ. V lost 1 base to trimming and J lost 1 base; unmatched junction nucleotides: 6. CDR3: CASSLSGTGGDNYGYTF. As DNA, the CDR3 is TGCGCCAGCAGCTTGTCCGGGACAGGGGGTGATAACTATGGCTACACCTTC.

This clone occurred once. CDR3 sequence reads: CAWRWTGGTEAFF. The CDR3 coding sequence is TGTGCCTGGAGGTGGACAGGGGGCACTGAAGCTTTCTTT. The gene calls are TRBV30 and TRBJ1-1; 10 bases align to TRBD1. The CDR3 is made up of 13 amino acids. Germline lookup yields CDR1 GTSNPN and CDR2 SVGIG (reference sequence). V trimming: 3 bases; J trimming: 4 bases; junction bases outside the gene matches: 2.

This rearrangement joins TRBV5-1 to TRBJ1-3, with D unclear. The CDR3 extends over 13 amino acids. Trimming pared 3 bases from V and 9 bases from J, leaving 13 bases between. Germline V gene data show CDR1 as SGHRS and CDR2 as YFSETQ. The DNA for the CDR3 is TGCGCCAGCAGCTGGCAGCCCGGAGGCACCATATATTTT. Amino acids: CASSWQPGGTIYF.

This chain connects TRBV29-1 to TRBJ1-2; perhaps TRBD1 as D (6 bases). The CDR3 covers 14 residues. The germline V gene has CDR1 SQVTM and CDR2 ANQGSEA. The V and J ends lost 1 base and 5 bases respectively, with 14 bases between them. CDR3 sequence reads: CSVEVGVQGYGYTF. CDR3 bases: TGCAGCGTTGAAGTTGGGGTACAGGGATATGGCTACACCTTC.

The DNA for the CDR3 is TGTGCCAGCAGCTTAGACGATAGCGGGAGGTACGAGCAGTACTTC. It is translated as CASSLDDSGRYEQYF. The chain is built from TRBV7-2 and TRBJ2-7; 10 positions agree with TRBD2. This CDR3 has 15 amino acids. V shed 1 base, J shed 4 bases, and the junction held 4 bases outside the gene matches. Germline V CDR1 and CDR2: SGHTA, FQGNSA.